A selection of T cell receptor beta chains follows, all from one sample in a study of T-cell reconstitution after alpha-beta-depleted transplantation in children. TCRdb re-analysed the PCR reads in MiXCR, keeping a single row per CDR3 protein. Here the sample spans some 290,000 distinct CDR3 sequences, more than 20% being singletons. The sample consisted of PBMCs, mostly from graft donor cells, taken 180 days after TCRalphabeta/CD19-depleted stem cell transplant. The receptors come from a male patient aged 10-17 years who had a stem cell transplant for acute lymphoblastic leukemia, so the T cells may come from the graft donor. The CDR3 runs from the conserved cysteine through the conserved F or W. Fields, in order: J gene, V gene, CDR3 protein.

J gene: TRBJ2-1
V gene: TRBV20-1
CDR3 protein: CSARQPTYNEQFF

J gene: TRBJ1-1
V gene: TRBV7-9
CDR3 protein: CASSLPGLMNTEAFF

J gene: TRBJ2-7
V gene: TRBV12-3/TRBV12-4
CDR3 protein: CASASGKQYF

J gene: TRBJ1-3
V gene: TRBV25-1
CDR3 protein: CASSGRETGGNTIYF

J gene: TRBJ1-3
V gene: TRBV5-1
CDR3 protein: CASSVYDGNTIYF

J gene: TRBJ1-2
V gene: TRBV7-9
CDR3 protein: CASRFHGGVSNYGYTF

J gene: TRBJ2-7
V gene: TRBV3-1
CDR3 protein: CASSLDAGLQSYEQYF

J gene: TRBJ2-3
V gene: TRBV5-1
CDR3 protein: CASSPTTSDRTDTQYF

J gene: TRBJ2-7
V gene: TRBV7-9
CDR3 protein: CASSSSGTIAYEQYF

J gene: TRBJ2-5
V gene: TRBV7-9
CDR3 protein: CASSFLTREGEETQYF

J gene: TRBJ2-5
V gene: TRBV14
CDR3 protein: CASSRDTRQETQYF

J gene: TRBJ1-1
V gene: TRBV3-1
CDR3 protein: CASKDRLLNTEAFF

J gene: TRBJ2-5
V gene: TRBV29-1
CDR3 protein: CSVGRDLETQYF

J gene: TRBJ2-5
V gene: TRBV18
CDR3 protein: CASSPIQETQYF

J gene: TRBJ2-3
V gene: TRBV20-1
CDR3 protein: CSARDPLRTDTQYF

J gene: TRBJ2-2
V gene: TRBV5-1
CDR3 protein: CASSFLAGVGTGELFF

J gene: TRBJ1-2
V gene: TRBV5-1
CDR3 protein: CASSPAGGEDGYTF

J gene: TRBJ1-1
V gene: TRBV12-3/TRBV12-4
CDR3 protein: CASSVWGVITEAFF

J gene: TRBJ2-5
V gene: TRBV12-3/TRBV12-4
CDR3 protein: CASSSRVREWETQYF

J gene: TRBJ2-2
V gene: TRBV5-1
CDR3 protein: CASSLRGSDTGELFF

J gene: TRBJ2-7
V gene: TRBV6-1
CDR3 protein: CASSEAGGSGYEQYF

J gene: TRBJ2-3
V gene: TRBV5-1
CDR3 protein: CASSLADREGYTQYF

J gene: TRBJ2-1
V gene: TRBV7-3
CDR3 protein: CASSPLKGLAAYNEQFF

J gene: TRBJ2-5
V gene: TRBV18
CDR3 protein: CASSPHRGQETQYF

J gene: TRBJ1-3
V gene: TRBV19
CDR3 protein: CASSISGPLGNTIYF

J gene: TRBJ2-5
V gene: TRBV5-1
CDR3 protein: CASSLLQRGETQYF

J gene: TRBJ2-1
V gene: TRBV3-1
CDR3 protein: CASSQDLGLEHNEQFF

J gene: TRBJ2-5
V gene: TRBV2
CDR3 protein: CASRGVRKETQYF

J gene: TRBJ1-5
V gene: TRBV20-1
CDR3 protein: CSARSQVLSNQPQHF